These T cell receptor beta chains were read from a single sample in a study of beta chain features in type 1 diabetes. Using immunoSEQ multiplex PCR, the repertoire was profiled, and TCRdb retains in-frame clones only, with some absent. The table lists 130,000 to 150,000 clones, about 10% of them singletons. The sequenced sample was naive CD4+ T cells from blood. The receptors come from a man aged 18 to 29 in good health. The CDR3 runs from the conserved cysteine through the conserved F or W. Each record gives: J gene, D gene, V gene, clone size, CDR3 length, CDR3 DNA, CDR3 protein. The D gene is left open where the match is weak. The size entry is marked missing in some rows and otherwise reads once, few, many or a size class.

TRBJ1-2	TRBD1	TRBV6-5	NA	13	TGTGCCAGCAGTTTGGACAGGGACTATGGCTACACCTTC	CASSLDRDYGYTF
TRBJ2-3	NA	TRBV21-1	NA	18	TGTGCCAGCAGCCCTCTGTCGGGACAGAGAAATAGCACAGATACGCAGTATTTT	CASSPLSGQRNSTDTQYF
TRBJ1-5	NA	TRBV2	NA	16	TGTGCCAGCACCCACCGGGACTGGGTTAGCAATCAGCCCCAGCATTTT	CASTHRDWVSNQPQHF
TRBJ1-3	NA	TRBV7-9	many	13	TGTGCCAGCAGCTTATCACAGCAAAACACCATATATTTT	CASSLSQQNTIYF
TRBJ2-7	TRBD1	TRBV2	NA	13	TGTGCCAGCCAACGGACAGGTCTGGGAGAGCAGTACTTC	CASQRTGLGEQYF
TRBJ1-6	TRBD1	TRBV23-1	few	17	TGCGCCAGCAGTCAATTCGACAGGGGACTATATAATTCACCCCTCCACTTT	CASSQFDRGLYNSPLHF
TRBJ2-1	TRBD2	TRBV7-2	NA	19	TGTGCCAGCAGCTTAGTGGTTAGCGGGGGCCTCAGCTCCTACAATGAGCAGTTCTTC	CASSLVVSGGLSSYNEQFF
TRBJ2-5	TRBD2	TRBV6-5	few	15	TGTGCCAGCAGGCGACTAGCGGGGGGCCAAGAGACCCAGTACTTC	CASRRLAGGQETQYF
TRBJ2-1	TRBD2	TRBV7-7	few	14	TGTGCCAGCAGCTTAGGGACTAGCCCGGGTGAGCAGTTCTTC	CASSLGTSPGEQFF
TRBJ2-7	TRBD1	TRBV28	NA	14	TGTGCCAGCAGAAGACAGGGGAGCCCCTACGAGCAGTACTTC	CASRRQGSPYEQYF
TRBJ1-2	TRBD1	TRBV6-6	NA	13	TGTGCCAGCAGTTATGAGGGGGCTGGTGGCTACACCTTC	CASSYEGAGGYTF
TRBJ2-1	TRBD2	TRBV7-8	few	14	TGTGCCAGCAGCTTATTAGCGGGGGTCCGGGAGCAGTTCTTC	CASSLLAGVREQFF
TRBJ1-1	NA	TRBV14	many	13	TGTGCCAGCAGCGCCACGAGGGTAACTGAAGCTTTCTTT	CASSATRVTEAFF
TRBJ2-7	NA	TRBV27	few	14	TGTGCCAGCAGTCCCGGGGGTTTGGGGTACGAGCAGTACTTC	CASSPGGLGYEQYF
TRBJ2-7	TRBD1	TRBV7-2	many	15	TGTGCCAGCAGTCAGGGACAGGCGATCTCCTACGAGCAGTACTTC	CASSQGQAISYEQYF
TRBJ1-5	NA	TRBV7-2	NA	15	TGTGCCAGCAGCCCAGGGCAGGGTAATTGGCAGCCCCAGCATTTT	CASSPGQGNWQPQHF
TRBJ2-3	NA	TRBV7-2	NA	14	TGTGCCAGCAGCCTCGGGACAACCACAGATACGCAGTATTTT	CASSLGTTTDTQYF
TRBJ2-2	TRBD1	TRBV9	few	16	TGTGCCAGCAGCGTAGGGACAGGACGGGACACCGGGGAGCTGTTTTTT	CASSVGTGRDTGELFF
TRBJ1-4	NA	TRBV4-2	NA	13	TGTGCCAGCAGATCAGGGCCTAATGAAAAACTGTTTTTT	CASRSGPNEKLFF
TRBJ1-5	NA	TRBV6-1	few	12	TGTGCCAGCAGTGTAGGTTTCGACAATAAGCATTTT	CASSVGFDNKHF
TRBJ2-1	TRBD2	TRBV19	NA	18	TGTGCCAGTAGTCCGGGACTAGCGGGGGGGACCCTCTGGAATGAGCAGTTCTTC	CASSPGLAGGTLWNEQFF
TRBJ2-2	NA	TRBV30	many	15	TGTGCCTGGAGTGCGGGGCCCGCGGGGACCGGGGAGCTGTTTTTT	CAWSAGPAGTGELFF
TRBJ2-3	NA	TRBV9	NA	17	TGTGCCAGCAGCGTAACCCCGCGGCGGGGAACCACAGATACGCAGTATTTT	CASSVTPRRGTTDTQYF
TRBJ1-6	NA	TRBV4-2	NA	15	TGTGCCAGCAGCCAGACGGGGGGGACGAATTCACCCCTCCACTTT	CASSQTGGTNSPLHF
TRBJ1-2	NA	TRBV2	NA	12	TGTGCCAGCAGTGAAAGGGGTAATGGCTACACCTTC	CASSERGNGYTF
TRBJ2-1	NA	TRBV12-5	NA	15	TGTGCTAGTGGTTTGGCTCGGGTTCCCGGCGATGAGCAGTTCTTC	CASGLARVPGDEQFF
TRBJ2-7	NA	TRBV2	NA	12	TGTGCCAGCAGCGGTGATACCTACGAGCAGTACTTC	CASSGDTYEQYF
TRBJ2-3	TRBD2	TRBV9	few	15	TGTGCCAGCAGCGCGCGGTCCACTAGCGGTACGTCGCAGTATTTT	CASSARSTSGTSQYF
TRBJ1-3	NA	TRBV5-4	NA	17	TGTGCCAGCAGCTCTCCGAAGCCGGGAGACTCTGGAAACACCATATATTTT	CASSSPKPGDSGNTIYF
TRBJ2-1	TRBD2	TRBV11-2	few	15	TGTGCCAGCAGCCGGGAACTAGCGGGGGGGAATGAGCAGTTCTTC	CASSRELAGGNEQFF
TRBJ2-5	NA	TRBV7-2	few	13	TGTGCCAGCAGCTTGGGCCTACAAGAGACCCAGTACTTC	CASSLGLQETQYF
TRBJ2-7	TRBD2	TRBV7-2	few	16	TGTGCCAGCAGCTTAGGGACTCTAGCGGGGGTTCGCGAGCAGTACTTC	CASSLGTLAGVREQYF
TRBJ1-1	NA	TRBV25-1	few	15	TGTGCCAGCAGTCCCCGACCGGGAGCCAACACTGAAGCTTTCTTT	CASSPRPGANTEAFF
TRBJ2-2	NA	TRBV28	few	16	TGTGCCAGCAGTTTCCACGACACCAGGAACACCGGGGAGCTGTTTTTT	CASSFHDTRNTGELFF
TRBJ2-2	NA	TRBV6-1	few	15	TGTGCCAGCACCCCGAGGGCAACGAACACCGGGGAGCTGTTTTTT	CASTPRATNTGELFF
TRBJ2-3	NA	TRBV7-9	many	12	TGTGCCAGCAGCTGGGGCGGAGATACGCAGTATTTT	CASSWGGDTQYF
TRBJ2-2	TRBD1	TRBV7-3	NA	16	TGTGCCAGCAGCCAACGACAGGGGGCGCGGACCGGGGAGCTGTTTTTT	CASSQRQGARTGELFF
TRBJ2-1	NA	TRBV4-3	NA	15	TGCGCCAGCAGCCCCCGTCGGATCGCGGACAATGAGCAGTTCTTC	CASSPRRIADNEQFF
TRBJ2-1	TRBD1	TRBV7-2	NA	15	TGTGCCAGCAGCATAAACAGGGGGGACCACAATGAGCAGTTCTTC	CASSINRGDHNEQFF
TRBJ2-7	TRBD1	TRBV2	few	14	TGTGCCAGCAGTGGGTTTGGACAGGGGCACGAGCAGTACTTC	CASSGFGQGHEQYF
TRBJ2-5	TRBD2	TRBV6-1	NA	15	TGTGCCAGCAGTGAAACAGCGGGGGGCGTAGAGACCCAGTACTTC	CASSETAGGVETQYF
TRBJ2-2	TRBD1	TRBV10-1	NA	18	TGCGCCAGCAGTCCCTTTCTCTTTAGACAGGGCGAACCCGGGGAGCTGTTTTTT	CASSPFLFRQGEPGELFF
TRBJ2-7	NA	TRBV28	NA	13	TGTGCCAGCAGTTGGGGGCAGCTCTACGAGCAGTACTTC	CASSWGQLYEQYF
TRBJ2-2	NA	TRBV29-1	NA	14	TGCAGCGTTTTTAGCAGCACGAACACCGGGGAGCTGTTTTTT	CSVFSSTNTGELFF
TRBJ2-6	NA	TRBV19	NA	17	TGTGCCAGTAGTATCGGCAGGGGTGGATCTGGGGCCAACGTCCTGACTTTC	CASSIGRGGSGANVLTF
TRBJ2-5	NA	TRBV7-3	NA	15	TGTGCCAGCAGCTTACACCGGGTGTCGGAAGAGACCCAGTACTTC	CASSLHRVSEETQYF
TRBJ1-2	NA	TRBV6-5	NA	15	TGTGCCAGCAGTCTTGGCGGGAGCCTCTTATATGGCTACACCTTC	CASSLGGSLLYGYTF
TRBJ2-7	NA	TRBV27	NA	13	TGTGCCAGCAGTTCCGGGAACCCCTACGAGCAGTACTTC	CASSSGNPYEQYF
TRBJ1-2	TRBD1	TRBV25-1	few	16	TGTGCCAGCAGTGAATACCCCCGGGACAGCGGCTATGGCTACACCTTC	CASSEYPRDSGYGYTF
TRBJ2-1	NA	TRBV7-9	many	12	TGTGCCAGCAGCTCCGCGGGGGCGCTTCTTATCTTC	CASSSAGALLIF
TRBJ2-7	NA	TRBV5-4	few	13	TGTGCCAGCACCCTGGACATTACCTACGAGCAGTACTTC	CASTLDITYEQYF
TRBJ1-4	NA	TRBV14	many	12	TGTGCCAGCAGTCTTGAGGGTGAAAAACTGTTTTTT	CASSLEGEKLFF
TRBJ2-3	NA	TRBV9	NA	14	TGTGCCAGCAGCGTTAGCGGAAGACCAGATACGCAGTATTTT	CASSVSGRPDTQYF
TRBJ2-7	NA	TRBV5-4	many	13	TGTGCCAGCAGTCAAGACAGAGTCTACGAGCAGTACTTC	CASSQDRVYEQYF
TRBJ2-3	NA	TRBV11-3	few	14	TGTGCCAGCAGCCGCGGACAGTTTACAGATACGCAGTATTTT	CASSRGQFTDTQYF
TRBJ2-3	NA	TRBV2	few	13	TGTGCCAGCAGTCCCGGACTAACAGATACGCAGTATTTT	CASSPGLTDTQYF
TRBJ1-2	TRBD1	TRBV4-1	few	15	TGCGCCAGCAGCCAAGATGGGCAGGGGGCTTATGGCTACACCTTC	CASSQDGQGAYGYTF
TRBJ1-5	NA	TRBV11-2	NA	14	TGTGCCAGCAGCTCTCTAGGGCTGGGGGGGACCCAGCATTTT	CASSSLGLGGTQHF
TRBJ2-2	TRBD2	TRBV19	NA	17	TGTGCCAGTAGAATGGGACTAGCGGGGTCGAACACCGGGGAGCTGTTTTTT	CASRMGLAGSNTGELFF
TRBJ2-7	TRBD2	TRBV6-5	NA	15	TGTGCCAGCAGACGTGGGACTAACGACCTCTACGAGCAGTACTTC	CASRRGTNDLYEQYF